These 9 T cell receptor beta chains originate from one sample sequenced in a study of cytotoxic CD8 clonotypes in ibrutinib-treated CLL. Measured with immunoSEQ multiplex PCR; TCRdb has only the in-frame clones, and not every one. Among fewer than 100,000 clones listed, roughly 80% were seen once. Sequenced material: PBMCs, taken after 12 months of ibrutinib treatment. The receptors shown here come from a human donor with chronic lymphocytic leukemia.

V is TRBV7-2 and J is TRBJ2-5; D tentatively reads TRBD1 or TRBD2 (5 bases each). The germline V and J ends were trimmed by 3 bases and 5 bases, with 10 bases remaining between them. Germline V CDR1 and CDR2: SGHTA, FQGNSA. The CDR3 runs 13 residues. The CDR3: CASSFSRDETQYF. CDR3 in DNA: TGTGCCAGCAGCTTTTCCAGGGACGAGACCCAGTACTTC. The entire variable domain, with the rest obtained from reference TRBV7-2 and TRBJ2-5, is as follows: GAGVSQSPSNKVTEKGKDVELRCDPISGHTALYWYRQSLGQGLEFLIYFQGNSAPDKSGLPSDRFSAERTGGSVSTLTIQRTQQEDSAVYLCASSFSRDETQYFGPGTRLLVL.

This chain links TRBV27 with TRBJ2-1; no clear D gene. Trimming pared 4 bases from V and 2 bases from J, leaving 18 bases between. This CDR3 is built from 17 residues. The germline CDR1 and CDR2 sequences are MNHEY and SMNVEV (reference sequence). CDR3 sequence: CASSSPQRGPAYNEQFF. The CDR3 nucleotides are TGTGCCAGCAGTTCACCGCAGCGCGGACCTGCCTACAATGAGCAGTTCTTC.

The chain joins TRBV9 to TRBJ2-3; TRBD2 agrees at 7 bases. The CDR3 totals 15 residues. The ends lost 2 bases at V and 6 bases at J; junction bases unmatched: 9. Germline lookup yields CDR1 SGDLS and CDR2 YYNGEE. In DNA, the CDR3 is TGTGCCAGCAGCGTGGGGGGACTACCTGGGGATACGCAGTATTTT. Amino acids: CASSVGGLPGDTQYF.

CDR3 nucleotide sequence: TGCAGCGTTGAAGGGCAGGGGTATGGCTACACCTTC. This sequence encodes CSVEGQGYGYTF. V usage is TRBV29-1 and J usage is TRBJ1-2; D is possibly TRBD1 (6 bases). This CDR3 is 12 amino acids long. From germline, CDR1 is SQVTM and CDR2 ANQGSEA. V lost 1 base, J lost 5 bases, and 8 bases lay in between. The whole variable domain, filled in from reference TRBV29-1 and TRBJ1-2, reads SAVISQKPSRDICQRGTSLTIQCQVDSQVTMMFWYRQQPGQSLTLIATANQGSEATYESGFVIDKFPISRPNLTFSTLTVSNMSPEDSSIYLCSVEGQGYGYTFGSGTRLTVV.

The rearrangement uses TRBV30 and TRBJ2-7, with D perhaps TRBD1 or TRBD2 (6 bases each). Trimming pared 2 bases from V and 2 bases from J, leaving 10 bases between. Germline CDR1 is GTSNPN and CDR2 is SVGIG (reference sequence). The CDR3 sequence is 13 residues long. The CDR3 DNA is TGTGCCTGGAGTCGGGGGCCGCCCTACGAGCAGTACTTC. It codes for CAWSRGPPYEQYF.

The rearrangement joins TRBV5-6 to TRBJ1-1; 10 bases align to TRBD1. The V segment lost 4 bases and the J segment 10 bases; nucleotides outside the gene matches: 7. The CDR3 length is 13 residues. From germline, CDR1 is SGHDT and CDR2 YYEEEE. The chain's CDR3 is CASSRDRGGRAFF. The CDR3 bases are TGTGCCAGCAGCCGGGACAGGGGCGGGCGAGCTTTCTTT.

This chain joins TRBV9 and TRBJ2-1, with 10 positions matching TRBD2. This CDR3 spans 16 amino acids. With 3 bases clipped from V and 2 bases from J, the junction kept 5 bases outside the gene matches. Germline V gives CDR1 SGDLS, CDR2 YYNGEE. CDR3 in DNA: TGTGCCAGCAGCGCGCCGGGACTAGCGACCTACAATGAGCAGTTCTTC. It codes for CASSAPGLATYNEQFF. Combining the CDR3 with reference TRBV9 and TRBJ2-1 gives the whole variable domain DSGVTQTPKHLITATGQRVTLRCSPRSGDLSVYWYQQSLDQGLQFLIQYYNGEERAKGNILERFSAQQFPDLHSELNLSSLELGDSALYFCASSAPGLATYNEQFFGPGTRLTVL.

The chain carries TRBV11-1 and TRBJ2-1; D may correspond to TRBD1 or TRBD2 (6 bases each). The CDR3 extends over 15 amino acids. V dropped 4 bases and J dropped 13 bases, with 23 bases sitting between them. CDR1 SGHAT and CDR2 FQDESV come from the germline V gene (reference sequence). The CDR3 spells CASSYRGALGGPQFF. The CDR3 DNA follows: TGTGCCAGCAGCTATCGTGGGGCACTGGGGGGCCCTCAGTTCTTC. Full variable domain (outside the CDR3, taken from reference TRBV11-1 and TRBJ2-1): EAEVAQSPRYKITEKSQAVAFWCDPISGHATLYWYRQILGQGPELLVQFQDESVVDDSQLPKDRFSAERLKGVDSTLKIQPAELGDSAMYLCASSYRGALGGPQFFGPGTRLTVL.

This chain joins TRBV10-2 and TRBJ2-3; 10 bases match TRBD2. V was pared by 3 bases and J by 3 bases, with 9 bases of the junction left unmatched. CDR1 WSHSY and CDR2 SAAADI come from the germline V gene. The length of the CDR3 is 17 residues. DNA of the CDR3: TGCGCCAGCAGTGATTGGGTAGCGGGAGGAGGGACAGATACGCAGTATTTT. Its protein product is CASSDWVAGGGTDTQYF.